This TCR beta chain derives from a study of T cell repertoires in cytomegalovirus infection. Turning to the study itself: CMV epitopes that were recently identified and HLA-C-restricted were used alongside well-studied HLA-B-restricted ones. It can be stated that public TCR beta signatures indicated CMV infection as well as a matching HLA type. Regarding the study as a whole: The cumulative frequency of public TCR beta families identified carriers of CMV plus the relevant HLA. HLA-C-restricted CMV clonotypes gave the most frequent clonotype in two of eight donors.

This CDR3 has 15 amino acids. V trimming: 6 bases; J trimming: 6 bases; junction bases outside the gene matches: 7. Germline CDR1 MNHEY, CDR2 SVGAGI. TCRdb reprocessed the reads with MiXCR, giving one entry per CDR3 protein. In the table there are some 220,000 distinct CDR3 sequences, less than 50% of which are singletons. This clonotype has only a few counts. No antigen is known for it. Sequencing used CD8+ T cells from cultured PBMCs, obtained from culture after CMV antigen stimulation. The rearrangement joins TRBV6-5 to TRBJ1-4, with TRBD1 matching 10 bases. The clonotype was recovered from a human donor in good health (CMV status not recorded). Some clones in this sample may be carry-over from other donors' samples. CDR3 sequence: CASSGTGEIDEKLFF. In DNA form, the CDR3 reads TGTGCCAGCAGCGGGACAGGGGAGATCGATGAAAAACTGTTTTTT.